The following is a TCR beta chain sequence with its context. Antigen unknown. These data originate in a study of human versus mouse CDR3 diversity and MHC coevolution. In germline, CDR1 is MNHEY, CDR2 SVGAGI. The V gene lost 7 bases and the J gene lost 1 base, with 13 bases spanning the gap. The CDR3 has 14 residues. The repertoire was sequenced with immunoSEQ multiplex PCR; TCRdb's copy has only in-frame clones and lacks some. The table shows approximately 81,000 clones, with 85% to 95% occurring only once. Study conclusions and caveats: Compared with mice, human CDR3s carried more deletions and insertions on average.

The origin of this receptor is a person aged 25 to 69 in good health. The sequenced material came from naive CD4+ T cells from blood. The subset: CD45RO-negative CD62L-positive naive CD4 T cells. The chain couples TRBV6-5 to TRBJ2-5; the D gene is possibly TRBD2 (7 bases). The CDR3 region has the DNA TGTGCCAGCATACAGAGGGGGGGCCAAGAGACCCAGTACTTC. Translation: CASIQRGGQETQYF.